These T cell receptor beta chains were read from a single sample in a study of T cells in Graves' hyperthyroidism and ophthalmopathy. TCRdb analysed the multiplex PCR reads with MiXCR anew, one entry per CDR3 protein. Of about 380,000 distinct CDR3 sequences in the sample, around 20% are singletons; the top ten hold less than 45%. The source material was blood. The receptors come from a man younger than 35 with Graves' ophthalmopathy. Each CDR3 is given with its conserved first and last residue. D genes are given only for firm matches. Clone size, where shown, is once, few, many, or a class for clones that have expanded.

V gene: TRBV20-1
clone size: NA
J gene: TRBJ2-5
D gene: NA
CDR3 DNA: TGCAGTGCTAGAGATCTTACAGACACTCAAGAGACCCAGTACTTC
CDR3 protein: CSARDLTDTQETQYF

V gene: TRBV12-5
clone size: NA
J gene: TRBJ2-3
D gene: TRBD2
CDR3 DNA: TGTGTTAGTGGTTTGGTCCTAGCGGGTCCCACAGATACGCAGTATTTT
CDR3 protein: CVSGLVLAGPTDTQYF

V gene: TRBV6-1
clone size: few
J gene: TRBJ1-5
D gene: NA
CDR3 DNA: TGTGCCAGCAGTGAAGAGGGGCGGCGTTATAGCAATCAGCCCCAGCATTTT
CDR3 protein: CASSEEGRRYSNQPQHF

V gene: TRBV6-1
clone size: NA
J gene: TRBJ2-2
D gene: TRBD2
CDR3 DNA: TGTGCCAGCAGTTCCCGGGGGGGGCCAAACACCGGGGAGCTGTTTTTT
CDR3 protein: CASSSRGGPNTGELFF

V gene: TRBV13
clone size: many
J gene: TRBJ2-5
D gene: NA
CDR3 DNA: TGTGCCAGCAGCGAGCAGGACAGCCAAGAGACCCAGTACTTC
CDR3 protein: CASSEQDSQETQYF

V gene: TRBV7-9
clone size: few
J gene: TRBJ1-4
D gene: NA
CDR3 DNA: TGTGCCAGCAGCTCCGGATGGACTAATGAAAAACTGTTTTTT
CDR3 protein: CASSSGWTNEKLFF

V gene: TRBV27
clone size: many
J gene: TRBJ2-7
D gene: NA
CDR3 DNA: TGTGCCAGCAGTTCGGTTGGGGGAGTGAGCTACGAGCAGTACTTC
CDR3 protein: CASSSVGGVSYEQYF

V gene: TRBV7-2
clone size: many
J gene: TRBJ1-1
D gene: TRBD1
CDR3 DNA: TGTGCCAGCAGACCATTACAGGGGGCGACCACTGAAGCTTTCTTT
CDR3 protein: CASRPLQGATTEAFF

V gene: TRBV6-1
clone size: many
J gene: TRBJ2-7
D gene: NA
CDR3 DNA: TGTGCCAGCAGTTCGACGACGGAGGAGGTGAACGAGCAGTACTTC
CDR3 protein: CASSSTTEEVNEQYF

V gene: TRBV3-1
clone size: many
J gene: TRBJ2-4
D gene: TRBD1
CDR3 DNA: TGTGCCAGCAGCCACTCGGACAGGGCCCAAGGAAACATTCAGTACTTC
CDR3 protein: CASSHSDRAQGNIQYF

V gene: TRBV5-1
clone size: few
J gene: TRBJ2-5
D gene: TRBD2
CDR3 DNA: TGCGCCAGCAGCACAGGGACTAGGAAATACGAGACCCAGTACTTC
CDR3 protein: CASSTGTRKYETQYF

V gene: TRBV29-1
clone size: few
J gene: TRBJ2-3
D gene: NA
CDR3 DNA: TGCAGCGTTGAGCCATCAGCAGCCCCCACAGATACGCAGTATTTT
CDR3 protein: CSVEPSAAPTDTQYF

V gene: TRBV20-1
clone size: many
J gene: TRBJ1-5
D gene: NA
CDR3 DNA: TGCAGTGCTAGAGTCCGGCCGGGATATATTAATCAGCCCCAGCATTTT
CDR3 protein: CSARVRPGYINQPQHF

V gene: TRBV2
clone size: NA
J gene: TRBJ2-2
D gene: NA
CDR3 DNA: TGTGCCAGCAGTGATGGGGCGAACACCGGGGAGCTGTTTTTT
CDR3 protein: CASSDGANTGELFF

V gene: TRBV24-1
clone size: NA
J gene: TRBJ2-3
D gene: TRBD2
CDR3 DNA: TGTGCCACCCGTCCTCGCGGGGGGGAACCAGATACGCAGTATTTT
CDR3 protein: CATRPRGGEPDTQYF

V gene: TRBV11-2
clone size: many
J gene: TRBJ1-1
D gene: TRBD1
CDR3 DNA: TGTGCCAGCAGCTTACAGGGGGGCACTGAAGCTTTCTTT
CDR3 protein: CASSLQGGTEAFF

V gene: TRBV7-9
clone size: NA
J gene: TRBJ1-5
D gene: NA
CDR3 DNA: TGTGCCAGCAGCCCACGGAGACCCACGCTCAATCAGCCCCAGCATTTT
CDR3 protein: CASSPRRPTLNQPQHF

V gene: TRBV12-3/TRBV12-4
clone size: NA
J gene: TRBJ2-5
D gene: NA
CDR3 DNA: TGTGCCAGCAGTTTAAGGGGGACCCAGTACTTC
CDR3 protein: CASSLRGTQYF

V gene: TRBV3-1
clone size: NA
J gene: TRBJ1-6
D gene: NA
CDR3 DNA: TGTGCCAGCTCCCCCCCCAGTTGGGATTCACCCCTCCACTTT
CDR3 protein: CASSPPSWDSPLHF